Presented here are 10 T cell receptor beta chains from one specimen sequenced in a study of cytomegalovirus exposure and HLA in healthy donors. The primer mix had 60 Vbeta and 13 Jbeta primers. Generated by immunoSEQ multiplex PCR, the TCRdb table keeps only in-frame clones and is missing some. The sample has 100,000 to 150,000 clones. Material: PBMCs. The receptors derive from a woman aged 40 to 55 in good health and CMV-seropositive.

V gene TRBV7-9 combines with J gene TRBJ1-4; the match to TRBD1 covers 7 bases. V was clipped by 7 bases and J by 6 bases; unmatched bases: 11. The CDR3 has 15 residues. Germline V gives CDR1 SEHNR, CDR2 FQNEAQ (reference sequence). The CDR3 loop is CASTMRGQEDEKLFF. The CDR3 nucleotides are TGTGCCAGCACTATGAGAGGACAGGAGGATGAAAAACTGTTTTTT.

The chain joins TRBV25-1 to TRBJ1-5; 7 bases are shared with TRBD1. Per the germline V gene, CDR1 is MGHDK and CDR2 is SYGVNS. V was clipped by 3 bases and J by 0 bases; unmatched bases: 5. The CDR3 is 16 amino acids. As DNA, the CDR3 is TGTGCCAGCAGTGACGGGACAGTTAATAGCAATCAGCCCCAGCATTTT. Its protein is CASSDGTVNSNQPQHF.

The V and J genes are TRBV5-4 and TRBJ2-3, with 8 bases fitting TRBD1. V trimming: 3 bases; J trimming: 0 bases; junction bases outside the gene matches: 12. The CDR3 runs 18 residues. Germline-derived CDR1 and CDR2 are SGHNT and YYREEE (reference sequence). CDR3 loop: CASSSPRTGKGSTDTQYF. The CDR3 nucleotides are TGTGCCAGCAGCTCGCCAAGGACAGGGAAAGGGAGCACAGATACGCAGTATTTT.

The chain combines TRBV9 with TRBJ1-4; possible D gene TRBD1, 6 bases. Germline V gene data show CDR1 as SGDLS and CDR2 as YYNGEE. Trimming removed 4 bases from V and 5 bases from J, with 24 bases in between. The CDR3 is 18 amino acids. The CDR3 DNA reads TGTGCCAGCAGCTACGGGGGGGCAGGGGATATAGGAAATGAAAAACTGTTTTTT. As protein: CASSYGGAGDIGNEKLFF.

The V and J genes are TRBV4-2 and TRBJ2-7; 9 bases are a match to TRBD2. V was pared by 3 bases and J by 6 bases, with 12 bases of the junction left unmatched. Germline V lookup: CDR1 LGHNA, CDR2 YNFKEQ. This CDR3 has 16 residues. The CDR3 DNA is TGTGCCAGCAGCCACGAATACCCTGCGGGAGGGAGCGAGCAGTACTTC. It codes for CASSHEYPAGGSEQYF.

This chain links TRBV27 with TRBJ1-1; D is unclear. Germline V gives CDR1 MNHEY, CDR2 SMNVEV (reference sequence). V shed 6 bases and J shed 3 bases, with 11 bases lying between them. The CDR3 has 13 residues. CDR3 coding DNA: TGTGCCAGCAGGGTTCGCACTTACACTGAAGCTTTCTTT. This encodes CASRVRTYTEAFF.

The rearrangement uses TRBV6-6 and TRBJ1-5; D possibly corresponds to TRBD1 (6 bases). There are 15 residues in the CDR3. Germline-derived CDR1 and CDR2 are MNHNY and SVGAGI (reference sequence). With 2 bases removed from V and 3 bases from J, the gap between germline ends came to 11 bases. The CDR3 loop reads CASSYPAGANQPQHF. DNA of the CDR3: TGTGCCAGCAGTTACCCTGCAGGGGCCAATCAGCCCCAGCATTTT.

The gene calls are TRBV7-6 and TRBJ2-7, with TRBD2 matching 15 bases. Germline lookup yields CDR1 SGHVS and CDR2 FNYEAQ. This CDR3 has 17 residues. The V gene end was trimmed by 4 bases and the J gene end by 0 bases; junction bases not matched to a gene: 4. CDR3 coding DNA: TGTGCCAGCAGCTCCGGACTAGCGGGAGGGTCCTCCTACGAGCAGTACTTC. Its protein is CASSSGLAGGSSYEQYF.

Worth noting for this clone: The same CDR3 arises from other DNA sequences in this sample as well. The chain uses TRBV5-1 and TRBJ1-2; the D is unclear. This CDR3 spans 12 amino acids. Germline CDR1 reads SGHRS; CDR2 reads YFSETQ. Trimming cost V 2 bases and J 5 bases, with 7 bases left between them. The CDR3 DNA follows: TGCGCCAGCAGCTTAGCGGGGTATGGCTACACCTTC. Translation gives CASSLAGYGYTF.

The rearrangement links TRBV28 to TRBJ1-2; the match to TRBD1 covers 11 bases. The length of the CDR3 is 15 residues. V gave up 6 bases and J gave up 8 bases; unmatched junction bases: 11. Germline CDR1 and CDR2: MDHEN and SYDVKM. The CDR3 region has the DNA TGTGCCAGCAGAAGACCGGGACAGGGGGTGGTAGGCTACACCTTC. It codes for CASRRPGQGVVGYTF.